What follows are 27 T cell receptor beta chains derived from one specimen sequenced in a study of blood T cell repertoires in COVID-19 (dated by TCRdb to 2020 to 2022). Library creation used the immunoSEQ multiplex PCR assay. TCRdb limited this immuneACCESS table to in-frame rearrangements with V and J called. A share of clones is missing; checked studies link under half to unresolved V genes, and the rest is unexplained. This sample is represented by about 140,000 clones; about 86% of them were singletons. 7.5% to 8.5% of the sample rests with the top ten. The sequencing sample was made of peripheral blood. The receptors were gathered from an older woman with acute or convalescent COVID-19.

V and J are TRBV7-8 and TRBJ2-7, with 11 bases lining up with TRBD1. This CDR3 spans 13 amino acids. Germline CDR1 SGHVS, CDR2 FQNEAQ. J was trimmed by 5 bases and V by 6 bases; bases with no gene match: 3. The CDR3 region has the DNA TGTGCCAGCAGTTCGGGACAGGGGGACGAGCAGTACTTC. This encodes CASSSGQGDEQYF.

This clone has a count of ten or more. The CDR3 sequence: CASSKDRNTEAFF. DNA of the CDR3: TGCGCCAGCAGCAAGGACAGGAACACTGAAGCTTTCTTT. The rearrangement joins TRBV5-1 to TRBJ1-1, with D possibly matching TRBD1 (6 bases). Germline lookup yields CDR1 SGHRS and CDR2 YFSETQ. The CDR3 loop spans 13 amino acids. The ends were cut back, 4 bases at V and 1 base at J, with 8 bases in the middle.

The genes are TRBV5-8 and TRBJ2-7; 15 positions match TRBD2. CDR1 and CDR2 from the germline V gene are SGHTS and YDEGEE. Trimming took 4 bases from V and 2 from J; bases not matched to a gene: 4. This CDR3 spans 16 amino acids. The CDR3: CASSRGTSGGTYEQYF. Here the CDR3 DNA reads TGTGCCAGCAGCCGGGGGACTAGCGGGGGGACCTACGAGCAGTACTTC. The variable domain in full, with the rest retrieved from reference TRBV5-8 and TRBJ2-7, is EAGVTQSPTHLIKTRGQQATLRCSPISGHTSVYWYQQALGLGLQFLLWYDEGEERNRGNFPPRFSGRQFPNYSSELNVNALELEDSALYLCASSRGTSGGTYEQYFGPGTRLTVT.

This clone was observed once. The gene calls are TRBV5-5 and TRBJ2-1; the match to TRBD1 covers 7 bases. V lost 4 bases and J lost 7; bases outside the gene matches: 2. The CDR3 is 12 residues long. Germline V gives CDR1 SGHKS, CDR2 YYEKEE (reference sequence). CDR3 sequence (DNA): TGTGCCAGCAGCCAACAGGGGAATGAGCAGTTCTTC. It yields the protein CASSQQGNEQFF.

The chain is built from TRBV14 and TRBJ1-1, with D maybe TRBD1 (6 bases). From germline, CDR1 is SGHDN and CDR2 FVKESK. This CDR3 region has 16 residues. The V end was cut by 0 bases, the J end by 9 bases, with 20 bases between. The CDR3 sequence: CASSQDLGGTGRKAFF. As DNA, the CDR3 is TGTGCCAGCAGCCAAGATCTGGGCGGAACAGGGCGGAAAGCTTTCTTT. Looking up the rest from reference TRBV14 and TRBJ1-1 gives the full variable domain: EAGVTQFPSHSVIEKGQTVTLRCDPISGHDNLYWYRRVMGKEIKFLLHFVKESKQDESGMPNNRFLAERTGGTYSTLKVQPAELEDSGVYFCASSQDLGGTGRKAFFGQGTRLTVV.

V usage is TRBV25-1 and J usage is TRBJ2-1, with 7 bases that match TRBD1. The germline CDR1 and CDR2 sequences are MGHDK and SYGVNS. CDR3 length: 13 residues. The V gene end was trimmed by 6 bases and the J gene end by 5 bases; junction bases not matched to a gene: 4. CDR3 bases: TGTGCCAGCAGATCGACAGGGAACAATGAGCAGTTCTTC. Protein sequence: CASRSTGNNEQFF. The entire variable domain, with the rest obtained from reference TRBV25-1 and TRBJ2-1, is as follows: EADIYQTPRYLVIGTGKKITLECSQTMGHDKMYWYQQDPGMELHLIHYSYGVNSTEKGDLSSESTVSRIRTEHFPLTLESARPSHTSQYLCASRSTGNNEQFFGPGTRLTVL.

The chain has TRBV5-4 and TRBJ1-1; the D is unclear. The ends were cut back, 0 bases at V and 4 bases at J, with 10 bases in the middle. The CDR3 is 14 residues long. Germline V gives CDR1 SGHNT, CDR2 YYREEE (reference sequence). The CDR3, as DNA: TGTGCCAGCAGCTTGGAGGGCCGGGGCACTGAAGCTTTCTTT. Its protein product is CASSLEGRGTEAFF.

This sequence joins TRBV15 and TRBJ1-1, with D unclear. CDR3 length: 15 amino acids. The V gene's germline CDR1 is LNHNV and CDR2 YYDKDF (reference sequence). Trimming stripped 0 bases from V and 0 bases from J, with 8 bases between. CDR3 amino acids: CATSRDRVMNTEAFF. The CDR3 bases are TGTGCCACCAGCAGAGATAGAGTTATGAACACTGAAGCTTTCTTT.

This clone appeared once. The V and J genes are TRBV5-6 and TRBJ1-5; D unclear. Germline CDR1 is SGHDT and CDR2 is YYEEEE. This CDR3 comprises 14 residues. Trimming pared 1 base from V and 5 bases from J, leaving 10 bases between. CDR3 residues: CASSLQGRDQPQHF. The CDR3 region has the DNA TGTGCCAGCAGCTTGCAAGGGAGGGATCAGCCCCAGCATTTT. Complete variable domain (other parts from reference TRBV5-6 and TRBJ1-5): DAGVTQSPTHLIKTRGQQVTLRCSPKSGHDTVSWYQQALGQGPQFIFQYYEEEERQRGNFPDRFSGHQFPNYSSELNVNALLLGDSALYLCASSLQGRDQPQHFGDGTRLSIL.

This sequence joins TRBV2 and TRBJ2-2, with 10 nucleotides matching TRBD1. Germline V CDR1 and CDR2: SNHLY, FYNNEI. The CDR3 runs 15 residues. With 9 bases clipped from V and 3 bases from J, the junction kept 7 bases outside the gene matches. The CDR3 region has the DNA TGTGCCAGTGGGACAGGGGTTATAGACACCGGGGAGCTGTTTTTT. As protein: CASGTGVIDTGELFF.

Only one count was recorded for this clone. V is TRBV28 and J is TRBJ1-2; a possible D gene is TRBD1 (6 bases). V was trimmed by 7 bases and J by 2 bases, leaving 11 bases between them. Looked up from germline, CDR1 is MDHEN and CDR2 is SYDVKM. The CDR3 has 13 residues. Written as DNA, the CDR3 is TGTGCCAGCACGGCGGGGGGCAACTATGGCTACACCTTC. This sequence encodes CASTAGGNYGYTF.

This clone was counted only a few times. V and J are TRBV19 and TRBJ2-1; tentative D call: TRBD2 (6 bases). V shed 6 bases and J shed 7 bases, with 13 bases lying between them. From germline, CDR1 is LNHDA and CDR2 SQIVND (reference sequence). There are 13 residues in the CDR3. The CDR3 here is CASSDSRENEQFF. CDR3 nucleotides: TGTGCCAGTAGCGACTCCCGGGAGAATGAGCAGTTCTTC.

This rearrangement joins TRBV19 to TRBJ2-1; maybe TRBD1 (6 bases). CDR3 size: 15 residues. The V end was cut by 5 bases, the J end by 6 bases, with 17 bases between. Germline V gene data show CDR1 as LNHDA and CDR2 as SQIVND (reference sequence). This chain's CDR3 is CASSRTGYLGNEQFF. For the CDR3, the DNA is TGTGCCAGTAGTCGTACAGGGTATCTAGGCAATGAGCAGTTCTTC.

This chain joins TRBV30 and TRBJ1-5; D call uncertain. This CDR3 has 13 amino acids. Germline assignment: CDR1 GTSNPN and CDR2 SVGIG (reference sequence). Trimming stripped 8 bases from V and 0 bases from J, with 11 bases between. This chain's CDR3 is CAAEAASNQPQHF. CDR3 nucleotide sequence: TGTGCCGCGGAGGCGGCTAGCAATCAGCCCCAGCATTTT.

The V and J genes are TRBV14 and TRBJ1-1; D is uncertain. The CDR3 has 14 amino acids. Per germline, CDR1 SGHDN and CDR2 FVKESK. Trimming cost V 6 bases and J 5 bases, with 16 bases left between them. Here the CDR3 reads CASRMASGGTEAFF. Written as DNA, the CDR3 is TGTGCCAGCAGGATGGCGTCGGGAGGGACTGAAGCTTTCTTT.

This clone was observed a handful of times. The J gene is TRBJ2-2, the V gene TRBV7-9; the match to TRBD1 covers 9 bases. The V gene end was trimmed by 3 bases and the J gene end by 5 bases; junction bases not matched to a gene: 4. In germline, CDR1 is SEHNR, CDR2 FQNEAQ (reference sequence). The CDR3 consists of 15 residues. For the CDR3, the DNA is TGTGCCAGCAGCTTCGACAGGGGGACGACCGGGGAGCTGTTTTTT. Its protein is CASSFDRGTTGELFF.

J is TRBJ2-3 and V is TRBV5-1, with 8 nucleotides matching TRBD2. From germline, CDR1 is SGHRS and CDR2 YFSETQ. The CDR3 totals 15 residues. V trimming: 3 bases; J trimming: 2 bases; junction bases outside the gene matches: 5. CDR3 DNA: TGCGCCAGCAGCTCAGCGGGGGTTTTCACAGATACGCAGTATTTT. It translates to CASSSAGVFTDTQYF.

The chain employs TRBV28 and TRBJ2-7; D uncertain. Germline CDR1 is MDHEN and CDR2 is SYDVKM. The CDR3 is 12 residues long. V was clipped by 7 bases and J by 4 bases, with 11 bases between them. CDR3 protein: CASTSGRYEQYF. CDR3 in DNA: TGTGCCAGCACCTCCGGTCGATACGAGCAGTACTTC.

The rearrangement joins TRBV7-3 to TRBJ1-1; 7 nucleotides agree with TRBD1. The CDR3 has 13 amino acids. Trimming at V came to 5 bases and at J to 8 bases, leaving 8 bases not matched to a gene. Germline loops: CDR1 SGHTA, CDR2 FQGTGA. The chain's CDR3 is CASSRDSRGEAFF. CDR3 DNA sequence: TGTGCCAGCAGCAGGGACAGTAGGGGCGAAGCTTTCTTT.

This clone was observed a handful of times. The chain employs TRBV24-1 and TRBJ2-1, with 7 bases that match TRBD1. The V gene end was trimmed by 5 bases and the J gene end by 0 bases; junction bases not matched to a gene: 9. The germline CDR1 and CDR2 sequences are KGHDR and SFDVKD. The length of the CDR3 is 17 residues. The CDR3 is CATSGTGTESSYNEQFF. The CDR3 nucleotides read TGTGCCACCAGTGGTACCGGGACAGAGAGCTCCTACAATGAGCAGTTCTTC.

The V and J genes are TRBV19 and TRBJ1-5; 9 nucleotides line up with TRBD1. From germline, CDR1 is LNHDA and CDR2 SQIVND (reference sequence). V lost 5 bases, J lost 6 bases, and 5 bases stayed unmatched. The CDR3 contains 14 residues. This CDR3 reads CASSGTGGTQPQHF. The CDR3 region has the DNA TGTGCCAGTAGTGGCACAGGGGGCACTCAGCCCCAGCATTTT.

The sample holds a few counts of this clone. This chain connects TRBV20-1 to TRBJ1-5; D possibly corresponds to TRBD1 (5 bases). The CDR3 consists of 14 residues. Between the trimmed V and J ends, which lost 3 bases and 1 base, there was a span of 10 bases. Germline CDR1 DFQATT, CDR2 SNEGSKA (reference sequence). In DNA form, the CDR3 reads TGCAGTGCTAGTGTGGGGCCCAGCAATCAGCCCCAGCATTTT. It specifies CSASVGPSNQPQHF.

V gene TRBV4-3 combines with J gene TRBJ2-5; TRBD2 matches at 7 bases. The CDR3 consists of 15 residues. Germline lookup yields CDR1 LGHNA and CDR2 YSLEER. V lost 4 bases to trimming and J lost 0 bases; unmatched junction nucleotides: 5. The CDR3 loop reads CASSPDGTNQETQYF. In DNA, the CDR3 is TGCGCCAGCAGCCCAGATGGGACTAACCAAGAGACCCAGTACTTC.

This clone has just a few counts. The CDR3 DNA sequence: TGTGCCAGCAGCTTGGGAGGGAACACCGGGGAGCTGTTTTTT. It specifies CASSLGGNTGELFF. This chain connects TRBV11-3 to TRBJ2-2; weak D call: TRBD2 (6 bases). The V gene's germline CDR1 is SGHNT and CDR2 YENEEA. There are 14 residues in the CDR3. V lost 3 bases, J lost 1 base, and 6 bases lay in between.

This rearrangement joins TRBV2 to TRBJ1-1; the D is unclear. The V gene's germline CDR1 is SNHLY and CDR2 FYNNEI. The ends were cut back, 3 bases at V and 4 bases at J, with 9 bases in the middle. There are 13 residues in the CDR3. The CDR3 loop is CASSDLRSTEAFF. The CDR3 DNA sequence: TGTGCCAGCAGTGACCTTAGGAGCACTGAAGCTTTCTTT.

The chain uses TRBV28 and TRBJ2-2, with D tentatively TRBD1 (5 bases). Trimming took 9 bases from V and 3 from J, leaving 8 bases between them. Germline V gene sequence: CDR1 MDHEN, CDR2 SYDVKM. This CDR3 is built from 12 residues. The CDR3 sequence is CASGADTGELFF. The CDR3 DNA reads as TGTGCCAGTGGGGCGGACACCGGGGAGCTGTTTTTT.

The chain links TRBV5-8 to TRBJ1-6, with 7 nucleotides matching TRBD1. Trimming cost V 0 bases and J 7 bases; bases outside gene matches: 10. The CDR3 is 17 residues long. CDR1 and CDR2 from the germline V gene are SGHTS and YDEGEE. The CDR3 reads CASSLGETGAANSPLHF. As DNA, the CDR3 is TGTGCCAGCAGCTTGGGAGAAACAGGGGCGGCAAATTCACCCCTCCACTTT. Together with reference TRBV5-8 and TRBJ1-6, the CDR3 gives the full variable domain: EAGVTQSPTHLIKTRGQQATLRCSPISGHTSVYWYQQALGLGLQFLLWYDEGEERNRGNFPPRFSGRQFPNYSSELNVNALELEDSALYLCASSLGETGAANSPLHFGNGTRLTVT.